A selection of T cell receptor beta chains follows, all from one sample in a study of blood T cell repertoires in COVID-19. Sequencing was performed with immunoSEQ multiplex PCR; in TCRdb, only in-frame clones are kept and a portion is missing. The repertoire includes 70,000 to 100,000 clones, 89% of them detected once, and roughly 2.5% sits in the top ten. Sequenced sample: peripheral blood. These receptors were collected from a man aged 45-65 years with COVID-19, enrolled during active disease. The CDR3 runs from the conserved cysteine through the conserved F or W. A D gene is named only where the DNA matches it firmly. The size field is filled for only some rows; it gives once, few, many or a size class.

j_call clone_size d_call v_call cdr3_aa cdr3_nt
TRBJ2-7 once TRBD1 TRBV28 CASRSGTGGHEQYF TGTGCCAGCAGATCCGGGACAGGGGGTCACGAGCAGTACTTC
TRBJ1-1 . . TRBV6-5 CASTDGWSTEAFF TGTGCCAGCACCGACGGGTGGAGCACTGAAGCTTTCTTT
TRBJ1-1 . . TRBV15 CATSRSGLDTEAFF TGTGCCACCAGCAGAAGTGGGCTGGACACTGAAGCTTTCTTT
TRBJ2-1 . . TRBV14 CASSQENSYNEQFF TGTGCCAGCAGCCAAGAGAACAGCTACAATGAGCAGTTCTTC
TRBJ1-4 few . TRBV15 CATSAGIEKLFF TGTGCCACCAGTGCAGGGATTGAAAAACTGTTTTTT
TRBJ2-2 . . TRBV7-7 CASSLERTLGGELFF TGTGCTAGCAGCTTAGAACGTACCCTCGGCGGGGAGCTGTTTTTT
TRBJ2-7 . TRBD1 TRBV6-1 CASSETGGDYEQYF TGTGCCAGCAGTGAGACAGGGGGAGACTACGAGCAGTACTTC
TRBJ2-7 . . TRBV12-3/TRBV12-4 CASSPSVGWEQYF TGTGCCAGCAGTCCCTCGGTCGGTTGGGAGCAGTACTTC
TRBJ2-3 . TRBD2 TRBV9 CASSVSSGGTDTQYF TGTGCCAGCAGCGTTTCTAGCGGGGGAACAGATACGCAGTATTTT
TRBJ1-6 . . TRBV5-5 CASSLGHSYNSPLHF TGTGCCAGCAGCTTGGGACACTCCTATAATTCACCCCTCCACTTT
TRBJ1-2 few . TRBV21-1 CASSTSSDGGDYGYTF TGTGCCAGCAGCACCTCCTCGGACGGGGGTGACTATGGCTACACCTTC
TRBJ1-1 . TRBD1 TRBV6-5 CASSYSTGTLNTEAFF TGTGCCAGCAGTTACTCGACAGGGACCCTGAACACTGAAGCTTTCTTT